This T cell receptor (beta chain) was obtained from a study of shared clonotypes between healthy human individuals (dated by TCRdb to 2018 to 2020). For context, the study as a whole: The cohort included a few men and two women between 18 and 49 years of age. To estimate repertoire size and how much clonotype sharing occurs between individuals, the study deeply sequenced the blood TCR repertoires of about five healthy adults. For each donor, CD4 naive and CD4 memory were each run on three plates, CD8 naive on two plates, and CD8 memory on one plate. To increase sequencing depth and limit assay-specific biases, different laboratories used diverse techniques to prepare libraries and sequence TCR repertoires. Each donor's leukapheresis produced roughly between roughly 0.94 and 9.5 billion PBMCs.

The donors were healthy, HIV-negative adults with no recently reported acute infections or vaccinations. Only Caucasian adults living in Nashville, Tennessee, USA were represented among the donors. CD4+ T cells were enriched through magnetic negative selection, after which naive cells were positively selected on CD45RA and the remaining negative fraction served as the memory subset. Blood was obtained by leukapheresis, after which PBMCs were separated by Ficoll-Histopaque density gradient centrifugation and cryopreserved in liquid nitrogen vapor phase. Analytical flow cytometry was used to check the purity and quantity of each magnetically sorted T cell population. Genomic DNA was isolated from every sorted fraction and measured by UV absorbance on a Nanodrop 2000c. TCR CDR3 regions were amplified from genomic DNA by multiplex PCR using the deep immunoSEQ assay. Extracted genomic DNA from each cell subset was distributed evenly across all wells of several immunoSEQ 96-well plates, and each plate was treated as a replicate. For sorted subsets, each replicate PCR was loaded with approximately 0.2 ug genomic DNA, equivalent to 25,000 to 35,000 T cell genomes. Purified libraries were quantified with a Qubit 3.0 fluorometer, sized on a Bioanalyzer 2100, and re-quantified with the KAPA Library Quantification kit. Each immunoSEQ 96-well plate was sequenced on its own single-read 150-cycle Illumina NextSeq 550 flow cell. Concerning the study's data processing: The immunoSEQ output contained only junctional sequences without quality scores, so filtering could not match that applied to full-length reads. To assign V/J genes and CDR3, sequences were annotated using PyIR, a Python wrapper for IgBLAST v1.9, with IMGT germline references. Reads were filtered out if the reads had weak V/J assignments (E-value above 1e-6), no CDR3, stop codons, out-of-frame junctions, or ambiguous translated residues. V3J clonotypes were defined as sequences sharing an identical inferred V gene, J gene, and CDR3 amino acid sequence. Percentage overlap between repertoires was computed as shared unique clonotypes divided by the size of the smaller repertoire. RTK rarefaction, the Chao1 estimator, and Recon v2.1 estimates of unobserved clonotypes were used to assess repertoire richness. OLGA was used to compute generation probabilities for all TCRbeta clonotypes that the gDNA method yielded from a few donors. This is the immuneACCESS table as TCRdb keeps it, with only in-frame sequences that have V and J called. A part of the clones is gone; compared with another copy, unresolved V genes explain less than half, and the rest is unexplained. That table supplies the V and J calls and clone size; D and trimming were determined from the DNA. Within this sample are fewer than 1.4 million clones, with approximately 80% of them counted one time only. In total, the top ten clones hold 0.6% to 0.75% of the sample.

As concerns this clone: This receptor's antigen is unknown. Base quality data are lacking; no much larger clone is found one base away.

V is clipped by 2 bases and J by 5 bases, and the sequence between their germline boundaries is 15 bases long. According to the germline V gene (reference sequence), CDR1 reads MNHNY and CDR2 reads SVGAGI. From its cysteine to its phenylalanine, the CDR3 spans 15 amino acids. CDR3 DNA is the only sequence kept; it has 45 bases, read in frame from the first base. What the study reported, not specific to this receptor: Pairwise subsampling indicated that sequencing depth was expected to affect the degree of clonotype sharing among donors. Incomplete sequencing was indicated by rarefaction of sorted-subset datasets, despite the large sequencing depth. Sampling was restricted to blood, and TCR repertoires in tissues likely differ from the TCR repertoires found in blood. The genetic and exposure-history diversity represented was limited by the small number of donors. Around 5% of naive CD4, 3.5% of naive CD8, roughly 2.4% of memory CD4, and over 0.35% of memory CD8 clonotypes were shared across several donors. Larger estimated clonotype richness was generally found for naive subsets than for memory subsets. Higher generation probabilities were observed for clonotypes shared by all four sorted-subset donors than for non-shared clonotypes.

Sequenced: memory CD4+ T cells from PBMCs. The label giving this sample's cell subset or site can be read as: CD45RA-negative fraction. The receptor comes from a man between 18 and 35 years old in good health. Some clones in this sample may be carry-over from other donors' samples. The chain is encoded by TRBV6-6 joined to TRBJ2-5, with TRBD2 perhaps the D gene, on 5 matching bases. The CDR3 reads CASSYRVQRRETQYF. The nucleotide sequence reads as follows: TGTGCCAGCAGTTACAGGGTCCAAAGGAGGGAGACCCAGTACTTC.